Below are 5 T cell receptor beta chains sequenced from a single sample in a study of STAT5B mutations in CD4+ large granular lymphocyte leukemia. Libraries were prepared by immunoSEQ multiplex PCR; TCRdb keeps only in-frame clonotypes and omits some of them. The sample records under 40,000 clones, approximately 80% being singletons. Sequences were obtained from CD4+ T cells from blood buffy coats. These receptors all come from a human donor in good health.

Written as DNA, the CDR3 is TGTGCTAGTGGCCGAGGACAGGGAAACATTCAGTACTTC. Its protein is CASGRGQGNIQYF. J is TRBJ2-4 and V is TRBV12-5; 8 bases agree with TRBD1. Looked up from germline, CDR1 is LGHNT and CDR2 is FRNRAP. The CDR3 spans 13 residues. V lost 6 bases to trimming and J lost 6 bases; unmatched junction nucleotides: 4.

The genes are TRBV9 and TRBJ1-1, with 8 bases lining up with TRBD1. The CDR3 runs 14 residues. From germline, CDR1 is SGDLS and CDR2 YYNGEE. With 3 bases clipped from V and 7 bases from J, the junction kept 8 bases outside the gene matches. CDR3 residues: CASSAQGARDEAFF. The CDR3 DNA reads TGTGCCAGCAGCGCCCAGGGGGCGCGAGATGAAGCTTTCTTT. The full variable domain, rest sourced from reference TRBV9 and TRBJ1-1, is DSGVTQTPKHLITATGQRVTLRCSPRSGDLSVYWYQQSLDQGLQFLIQYYNGEERAKGNILERFSAQQFPDLHSELNLSSLELGDSALYFCASSAQGARDEAFFGQGTRLTVV.

V and J are TRBV7-7 and TRBJ2-7; TRBD2 might be the D (6 bases). The germline V gene has CDR1 SSHAT and CDR2 FNYEAQ (reference sequence). Between the trimmed V and J ends, which lost 5 bases and 3 bases, there was a span of 11 bases. The CDR3 has 13 amino acids. CDR3 in amino acids: CASSRGTDYEQYF. The CDR3 nucleotides read TGTGCCAGCAGCCGTGGGACTGACTACGAGCAGTACTTC.

The rearrangement joins TRBV19 to TRBJ1-1, with D possibly being TRBD1 (6 bases). From germline, CDR1 is LNHDA and CDR2 SQIVND (reference sequence). Trimming pared 1 base from V and 11 bases from J, leaving 20 bases between. The CDR3 contains 15 residues. The DNA of the CDR3 is TGTGCCAGTAGTATAGCGACAGGTAGCTTTGGTAGCGCTTTCTTT. It codes for CASSIATGSFGSAFF.

The V gene is TRBV11-2, the J gene TRBJ2-2; the D gene is possibly TRBD1 (7 bases). V was cut by 7 bases and J by 4 bases, with 19 bases left in between. This CDR3 spans 16 amino acids. Germline V gene lookup returns CDR1 SGHAT and CDR2 FQNNGV. CDR3 nucleotide sequence: TGTGCCAGCACCCCCAGGGGGGCGGGGAGCACCGGGGAGCTGTTTTTT. Protein product: CASTPRGAGSTGELFF. Variable domain in full (rest from reference TRBV11-2 and TRBJ2-2): EAGVAQSPRYKIIEKRQSVAFWCNPISGHATLYWYQQILGQGPKLLIQFQNNGVVDDSQLPKDRFSAERLKGVDSTLKIQPAKLEDSAVYLCASTPRGAGSTGELFFGEGSRLTVL.